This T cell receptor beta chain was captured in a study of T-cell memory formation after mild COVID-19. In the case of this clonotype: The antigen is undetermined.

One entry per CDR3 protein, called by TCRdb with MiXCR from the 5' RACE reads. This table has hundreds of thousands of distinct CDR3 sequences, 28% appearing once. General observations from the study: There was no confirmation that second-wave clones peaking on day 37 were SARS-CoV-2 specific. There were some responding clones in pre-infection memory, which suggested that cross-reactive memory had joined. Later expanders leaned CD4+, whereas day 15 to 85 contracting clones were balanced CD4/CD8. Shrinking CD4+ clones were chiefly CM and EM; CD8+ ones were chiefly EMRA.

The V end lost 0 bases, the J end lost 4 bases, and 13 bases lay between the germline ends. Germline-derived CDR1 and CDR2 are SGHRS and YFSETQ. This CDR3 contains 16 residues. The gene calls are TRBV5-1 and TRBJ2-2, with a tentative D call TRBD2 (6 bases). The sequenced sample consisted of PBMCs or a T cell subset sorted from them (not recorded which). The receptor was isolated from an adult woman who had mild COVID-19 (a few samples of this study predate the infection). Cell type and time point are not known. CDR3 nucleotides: TGCGCCAGCAGCTTGGAGGCTAGCGTGGGCACCGGGGAGCTGTTTTTT. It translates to CASSLEASVGTGELFF.